This T cell receptor (beta chain) came from a study of cytomegalovirus exposure and HLA in healthy donors. Study summary: T cells numbering about 200 million yielded around 120 million unique TCR beta sequences in an earlier analysis.

Germline lookup yields CDR1 SGHVS and CDR2 FNYEAQ. The CDR3 has 13 amino acids. V trimming: 1 base; J trimming: 10 bases; junction bases outside the gene matches: 6. Researchers ran the PCR with 60 Vbeta and 13 Jbeta primers. The method was immunoSEQ multiplex PCR; TCRdb's version includes in-frame clones alone and lacks a portion of them. The sample totals about 160,000 clones. Sequencing was performed on PBMCs. This receptor was obtained from a man aged 25 to 40 in good health and CMV-seronegative. This chain joins TRBV7-6 and TRBJ2-7; TRBD2 matches 8 bases. The CDR3 reads CASSLGGAGDQYF. The CDR3 DNA reads as TGTGCCAGCAGCTTAGGTGGAGCGGGGGATCAGTACTTC.